The T cell receptor (beta chain) under discussion was sequenced for a study of blood T cells in healthy people across ages. Primers used in a second PCR of roughly 7 to 12 cycles were a sample-barcoded 5' primer and a J-beta primer mix. Using its own MiXCR run on the 5' RACE reads, TCRdb lists one record per CDR3 protein. The sample shows fewer than 800,000 distinct CDR3 sequences, roughly 50% of them seen only once. V trimming: 6 bases; J trimming: 2 bases; junction bases outside the gene matches: 4. Germline values: CDR1 DFQATT, CDR2 SNEGSKA (reference sequence). This CDR3 is 13 amino acids long. This clonotype has more than one count but fewer than ten.

The chain uses TRBV20-1 and TRBJ2-3; 8 nucleotides line up with TRBD2. The sequence came from a woman aged 55-70 years in good health. Sample: blood. Here the CDR3 DNA reads TGCAGTGCCCATAGCGGGAACACAGATACGCAGTATTTT. This gives the protein CSAHSGNTDTQYF.